Presented here are 32 T cell receptor beta chains from one specimen sequenced in a study of T cells in Graves' hyperthyroidism and ophthalmopathy. RNA transcripts yielded amplified TCR beta CDR3 regions. First-round RT-PCR targeting the TCR CDR3 was performed with the HTBI primer set. TCRdb reprocessed the multiplex PCR reads via MiXCR and lists one record per CDR3 protein. This table holds about 370,000 distinct CDR3 sequences, 13% to 15% found once. Source material: blood. These receptors were obtained from a woman in her sixties with Graves' ophthalmopathy.

This clonotype was observed a handful of times. A read error may be the cause here, since a much bigger clone is one base away. This chain connects TRBV5-1 to TRBJ2-1; no clear D. V was pared by 3 bases and J by 6 bases, with 13 bases between. There are 14 residues in the CDR3. Germline CDR1 is SGHRS and CDR2 is YFSETQ. The CDR3 loop is CASSSAARRNEQFF. The DNA for the CDR3 is TGCGCCAGCAGCTCCGCGGCGAGACGCAATGAGCAGTTCTTC.

Many counts were recorded for this clonotype. The chain links TRBV5-1 to TRBJ2-7, with D perhaps matching TRBD1 or TRBD2 (5 bases each). Germline V gives CDR1 SGHRS, CDR2 YFSETQ. Trimming took off 4 bases at V and 3 bases at J, with 17 bases between the two ends. The CDR3 sequence is 15 residues long. The CDR3 reads CASSPAGQGRYEQYF. The CDR3, as DNA: TGCGCCAGCAGCCCCGCAGGGCAGGGACGCTACGAGCAGTACTTC. The variable domain in full, completed from reference TRBV5-1 and TRBJ2-7, reads KAGVTQTPRYLIKTRGQQVTLSCSPISGHRSVSWYQQTPGQGLQFLFEYFSETQRNKGNFPGRFSGRQFSNSRSEMNVSTLELGDSALYLCASSPAGQGRYEQYFGPGTRLTVT.

This clonotype was counted only a few times. The chain employs TRBV18 and TRBJ1-2; 9 nucleotides agree with TRBD1. This CDR3 is 15 amino acids long. Trimming at V came to 2 bases and at J to 6 bases, leaving 7 bases not matched to a gene. Germline lookup yields CDR1 KGHSH and CDR2 LQKENI. CDR3 DNA sequence: TGTGCCAGCTCACCAGGGACAGGGCTAGGAGATGGCTACACCTTC. This gives the protein CASSPGTGLGDGYTF.

In its sample, this clonotype was seen many times. The chain has TRBV7-9 and TRBJ1-1; D gene uncertain. This CDR3 comprises 12 residues. V lost 4 bases and J 5 bases, leaving 8 bases between the germline ends. Germline-derived CDR1 and CDR2 are SEHNR and FQNEAQ (reference sequence). The CDR3 loop is CASSYTETEAFF. The DNA for the CDR3 is TGTGCCAGCAGCTACACAGAAACTGAAGCTTTCTTT.

A word on this clonotype: Possible read error: a much larger clone is one base away. This chain joins TRBV29-1 and TRBJ2-1, with D perhaps assigned TRBD1 or TRBD2 (5 bases each). From germline, CDR1 is SQVTM and CDR2 ANQGSEA. This CDR3 comprises 15 residues. CDR3 nucleotide sequence: TGCAGCGTTGAACCCTTGGGACGGAATTACAATGAGCAGCTCTTC. Translation gives CSVEPLGRNYNEQLF.

The sample holds a few counts of this clonotype. The chain employs TRBV20-1 and TRBJ2-3; TRBD2 might be the D (6 bases). The V gene's germline CDR1 is DFQATT and CDR2 SNEGSKA (reference sequence). Trimming left V 3 bases short and J 6 bases short, with 10 bases between. CDR3 length: 12 residues. CDR3 region: CSASPGEDTQYF. In DNA form, the CDR3 reads TGCAGTGCTAGTCCGGGAGAGGATACGCAGTATTTT.

The chain employs TRBV6-1 and TRBJ1-5, with D tentatively TRBD1 (6 bases). The CDR3 runs 15 residues. Germline CDR1 is MNHNS and CDR2 is SASEGT. V was cut by 4 bases and J by 4 bases, with 14 bases left in between. The CDR3 sequence is CASSANKGVNQPQHF. Here the CDR3 DNA reads TGTGCCAGCAGTGCTAACAAGGGGGTGAATCAGCCCCAGCATTTT.

In this sample, this clonotype turned up many times. The rearrangement joins TRBV2 to TRBJ2-2; D is unresolved. The ends were cut back, 2 bases at V and 6 bases at J, with 7 bases in the middle. CDR3 length: 13 amino acids. In germline, CDR1 is SNHLY, CDR2 FYNNEI. CDR3 in amino acids: CASSEQVPGELFF. The DNA for the CDR3 is TGTGCCAGCAGTGAACAGGTGCCCGGGGAGCTGTTTTTT. Combining the CDR3 with reference TRBV2 and TRBJ2-2 gives the whole variable domain EPEVTQTPSHQVTQMGQEVILRCVPISNHLYFYWYRQILGQKVEFLVSFYNNEISEKSEIFDDQFSVERPDGSNFTLKIRSTKLEDSAMYFCASSEQVPGELFFGEGSRLTVL.

This clonotype has a count of ten or more. The V gene is TRBV5-1, the J gene TRBJ1-4; D is ambiguous. CDR3 size: 15 residues. Germline lookup yields CDR1 SGHRS and CDR2 YFSETQ. The V and J ends lost 2 bases and 0 bases respectively, with 8 bases between them. This CDR3 is CASSLYYATNEKLFF. The CDR3 DNA reads as TGCGCCAGCAGCTTATATTATGCAACTAATGAAAAACTGTTTTTT.

This clonotype has ten or more counts. The V gene is TRBV27, the J gene TRBJ2-7; the D gene is possibly TRBD2 (6 bases). Trimming removed 8 bases from V and 0 bases from J, with 14 bases in between. Germline CDR1 reads MNHEY; CDR2 reads SMNVEV (reference sequence). The length of the CDR3 is 14 residues. Written as DNA, the CDR3 is TGTGCCAGCGCTTGGATCGGGGGCTCCTACGAGCAGTACTTC. It encodes CASAWIGGSYEQYF.

This clonotype was seen only once. The J gene is TRBJ2-1, the V gene TRBV2; 10 bases match TRBD2. The DNA matches TRBJ2-7 better at its end, which makes the J call doubtful. The CDR3 extends over 14 amino acids. Germline V CDR1 and CDR2: SNHLY, FYNNEI. The DNA of the CDR3 is TGTGCCAGCGGAGGGACTAGCGCCCACAATGAGCAGTACTTC. Its translation is CASGGTSAHNEQYF.

This clonotype was observed at least ten times. The V and J genes are TRBV7-4 and TRBJ2-7, with 7 bases identical to TRBD1. CDR3 length equals 15 residues. Germline values: CDR1 SGHVT, CDR2 SQSDAQ. With V trimmed by 1 base and J by 2 bases, 5 bases remained unmatched. CDR3 coding DNA: TGTGCCAGCAGCTTAGGCCGGGACAGTACCTACGAGCAGTACTTC. It specifies CASSLGRDSTYEQYF.

This clonotype was seen repeatedly, ten times or more. The chain is built from TRBV20-1 and TRBJ2-5, with 8 bases lining up with TRBD2. Germline loops: CDR1 DFQATT, CDR2 SNEGSKA (reference sequence). The CDR3 is made up of 14 amino acids. The V segment lost 4 bases and the J segment 5 bases; nucleotides outside the gene matches: 9. CDR3 in amino acids: CSAMGSGGPETQYF. CDR3 DNA sequence: TGCAGTGCTATGGGTTCGGGAGGGCCGGAGACCCAGTACTTC.

This clonotype was counted many times. The chain uses TRBV3-1 and TRBJ2-3, with D unclear. The CDR3 loop spans 13 amino acids. Germline V gene sequence: CDR1 LGHDT, CDR2 YNNKEL (reference sequence). V was clipped by 1 base and J by 3 bases, with 5 bases between them. Written as DNA, the CDR3 is TGTGCCAGCAGCCAAGTATTTACAGATACGCAGTATTTT. Protein sequence: CASSQVFTDTQYF.

This chain joins TRBV2 and TRBJ2-5; 11 bases are a match to TRBD2. This CDR3 has 16 residues. Losses at the gene ends were 6 bases for V and 1 base for J; bases not matched to a gene: 7. Germline V gene data show CDR1 as SNHLY and CDR2 as FYNNEI. CDR3: CASRDNSGRAQETQYF. In nucleotides, the CDR3 is TGTGCCAGCAGGGATAATAGCGGGAGGGCCCAAGAGACCCAGTACTTC.

The rearrangement links TRBV29-1 to TRBJ2-7, with TRBD2 matching over 7 bases. The CDR3 runs to 12 residues. Germline V lookup: CDR1 SQVTM, CDR2 ANQGSEA. J lost 0 bases, V lost 7 bases, and 3 bases had no gene match. CDR3 in DNA: TGCAGCGCTGGGGACTACTCCTACGAGCAGTACTTC. It specifies CSAGDYSYEQYF.

Comments on this clonotype: With a much larger clone just one base away, this may be a read error. The chain joins TRBV20-1 to TRBJ2-3, with 11 bases lining up with TRBD2. The CDR3 totals 16 residues. The V segment lost 1 base and the J segment 1 base; nucleotides outside the gene matches: 4. The germline V gene encodes CDR1 DFQATT and CDR2 SNEGSKA (reference sequence). CDR3 sequence reads: CSARAGSGRGTDTQYF. The CDR3 DNA reads as TGCAGTGCTAGAGCCGGTAGCGGGAGGGGCACAGATACGCAGTATTTT.

This clonotype has at least ten counts. The rearrangement uses TRBV28 and TRBJ2-7, with 9 positions matching TRBD1. The ends lost 6 bases at V and 6 bases at J; junction bases unmatched: 3. Germline lookup yields CDR1 MDHEN and CDR2 SYDVKM. The CDR3 runs 12 residues. CDR3 region: CASRTGGSEQYF. The CDR3 DNA sequence: TGTGCCAGCAGAACAGGGGGCAGCGAGCAGTACTTC.

This clonotype was counted ten times or more. CDR3 coding DNA: TGCAGTGCTAGAGATCTCAACGGGAGACCCTACGAGCAGTACTTC. This encodes CSARDLNGRPYEQYF. V usage is TRBV20-1 and J usage is TRBJ2-7; maybe TRBD2 (6 bases). The CDR3 runs to 15 residues. The V and J ends lost 0 bases and 2 bases respectively, with 14 bases between them. The germline V gene has CDR1 DFQATT and CDR2 SNEGSKA (reference sequence).

This clonotype was counted ten times or more. The chain links TRBV2 to TRBJ2-7, with D possibly being TRBD1 (5 bases). Deletions cut 6 bases from V and 0 bases from J, with 9 bases between. This CDR3 comprises 13 residues. CDR1 SNHLY and CDR2 FYNNEI come from the germline V gene. CDR3 sequence (DNA): TGTGCCAGCAGACAGGCGTTCTCCTACGAGCAGTACTTC. It codes for CASRQAFSYEQYF.

This clonotype was seen at least ten times. The CDR3 nucleotides read TGCGCCAGCAGCTGGGGGGGATCGGCCGCGAACACCGGGGAGCTGTTTTTT. Translation: CASSWGGSAANTGELFF. The V gene is TRBV5-1, the J gene TRBJ2-2; 7 bases fit TRBD2. CDR3 size: 17 residues. V was pared by 3 bases and J by 0 bases, with 8 bases of the junction left unmatched. CDR1 is SGHRS, CDR2 YFSETQ, per germline.

For this clonotype: Since a much larger clone is just one base distant, this may be a read error. This CDR3 is missing its conserved last phenylalanine or tryptophan, likely due to a read error. The chain has TRBV7-2 and TRBJ2-1, with D maybe TRBD2 (6 bases). The CDR3 is made up of 16 amino acids. Trimming took 2 bases from V and 4 from J, leaving 15 bases between them. From germline, CDR1 is SGHTA and CDR2 FQGNSA. The CDR3: CASSLRRGAGYNEQFL. CDR3 nucleotides: TGTGCCAGCAGCTTACGACGCGGGGCAGGATACAATGAGCAGTTCCTC.

Turning to this clonotype: Just one base apart from a much larger clone, this may be a read error. The chain links TRBV27 to TRBJ2-7; weak D call: TRBD1 (5 bases). Germline loops: CDR1 MNHEY, CDR2 SMNVEV (reference sequence). This CDR3 region has 12 residues. V was shortened by 6 bases and J by 5 bases, with 11 bases between the two germline ends. CDR3 protein: CASRPGPHEQYF. The DNA for the CDR3 is TGTGCCAGCAGGCCAGGGCCCCACGAGCAGTACTTC.

This clonotype has just a few counts. The chain joins TRBV10-3 to TRBJ1-2, with D unresolved. This CDR3 has 13 amino acids. The germline gives CDR1 ENHRY, CDR2 SYGVKD. Trimming stripped 11 bases from V and 0 bases from J, with 13 bases between. CDR3 DNA sequence: TGTGCCGCCGCGCCCAGCGCTAACTATGGCTACACCTTC. It translates to CAAAPSANYGYTF.

This clonotype was seen at least ten times. J is TRBJ2-1 and V is TRBV10-3; no clear D. The CDR3 spans 13 residues. Trimming stripped 8 bases from V and 6 bases from J, with 14 bases between. CDR1 and CDR2 (germline): ENHRY, SYGVKD. The CDR3 protein is CAIGGHPLNEQFF. The CDR3 region has the DNA TGTGCCATCGGTGGGCATCCACTCAATGAGCAGTTCTTC.

This clonotype occurred many times. The chain employs TRBV3-1 and TRBJ1-1, with D perhaps TRBD1 (6 bases). The CDR3 spans 15 residues. Trimming left V 5 bases short and J 6 bases short, with 19 bases between. Germline V lookup: CDR1 LGHDT, CDR2 YNNKEL (reference sequence). CDR3 sequence (DNA): TGTGCCAGCAGCACAACTCAGACAGGACCTCCTGAAGCTTTCTTT. Its protein product is CASSTTQTGPPEAFF.

This clonotype was observed at least ten times. V usage is TRBV12-3 or TRBV12-4 and J usage is TRBJ2-7, with D maybe TRBD2 (5 bases). This CDR3 has 12 amino acids. Trimming pared 3 bases from V and 6 bases from J, leaving 9 bases between. The CDR3 region is CASSLAGGEQYF. CDR3 bases: TGTGCCAGCAGTTTGGCGGGTGGCGAGCAGTACTTC.

The V gene is TRBV7-8, the J gene TRBJ2-7, with unresolved D. In germline, CDR1 is SGHVS, CDR2 FQNEAQ. Trimming took 5 bases from V and 0 from J, leaving 11 bases between them. The CDR3 totals 14 residues. Written as DNA, the CDR3 is TGTGCCAGCAGCCGAAGACGGAACTCCTACGAGCAGTACTTC. As protein: CASSRRRNSYEQYF. Full variable domain (rest looked up from reference TRBV7-8 and TRBJ2-7): GAGVSQSPRYKVAKRGQDVALRCDPISGHVSLFWYQQALGQGPEFLTYFQNEAQLDKSGLPSDRFFAERPEGSVSTLKIQRTQQEDSAVYLCASSRRRNSYEQYFGPGTRLTVT.

This clonotype was seen at least ten times. V is TRBV12-3 or TRBV12-4 and J is TRBJ1-1, with a possible D match to TRBD1 (6 bases). V gave up 6 bases and J gave up 3 bases, with 23 bases separating them. This CDR3 is 17 amino acids long. The CDR3 loop reads CASSPRVQGMMDTEAFF. Written as DNA, the CDR3 is TGTGCCAGCAGCCCAAGGGTACAGGGAATGATGGACACTGAAGCTTTCTTT.

This clonotype has at least ten counts. J is TRBJ2-5 and V is TRBV7-9; D is possibly TRBD1 (6 bases). CDR3 size: 16 residues. Germline CDR1 reads SEHNR; CDR2 reads FQNEAQ (reference sequence). Trimming removed 2 bases from V and 2 bases from J, with 15 bases in between. CDR3 DNA: TGTGCCAGCAGCTTAAGCGCAGGGGTAAGGCAAGAGACCCAGTACTTC. This translates into CASSLSAGVRQETQYF.

This clonotype was seen a handful of times. The J gene is TRBJ2-7, the V gene TRBV20-1; TRBD2 matches at 13 bases. The CDR3 covers 13 residues. Germline CDR1 reads DFQATT; CDR2 reads SNEGSKA (reference sequence). Trimming removed 1 base from V and 7 bases from J; junction bases left unmatched: 1. The DNA for the CDR3 is TGCAGTGCTAGAGGGACTAGCGGGAGTGAGCAGTACTTC. Its protein product is CSARGTSGSEQYF.

This clonotype has ten or more counts. The chain combines TRBV20-1 with TRBJ2-6; the D gene is possibly TRBD2 (5 bases). CDR3 size: 14 residues. In germline, CDR1 is DFQATT, CDR2 SNEGSKA (reference sequence). V gave up 0 bases and J gave up 3 bases, with 6 bases separating them. The CDR3 region has the DNA TGCAGTGCTAGAGAAGGAGGTGGGGCCAACGTCCTGACTTTC. This codes for CSAREGGGANVLTF.